This T cell receptor beta chain was sequenced during a study of blood T cell repertoires in COVID-19. Study information: The United States, Italy and Spain supplied acute and convalescent COVID-19 samples. In each case, the material was cDNA or gDNA derived from T cells, B-cell-depleted T cells, or PBMCs.

The germline V gene has CDR1 SGHVS and CDR2 FQNEAQ. This CDR3 region has 16 residues. V was shortened by 5 bases and J by 7 bases, with 20 bases between the two germline ends. Original data processing: Reference gene primer amplification in the assay estimated nucleated cell counts. Here immunoSEQ multiplex PCR was the method, and the copy in TCRdb shows in-frame clones only, minus some. Clone size and V and J calls were adopted from that table, with D and trimming inferred from the DNA. The sample shows roughly 51,000 clones, about nine tenths of them seen only once. The chain has TRBV7-8 and TRBJ1-4; possible D gene TRBD1, 5 bases. This clonotype originated in a man in his fifties with active COVID-19. The sequenced sample was peripheral blood. CDR3 DNA: TGTGCCAGCAGCCGAGAAGGCGGGGGGAGGGGTGAAAAACTGTTTTTT. Protein: CASSREGGGRGEKLFF. The full variable domain, completed using reference TRBV7-8 and TRBJ1-4, is GAGVSQSPRYKVAKRGQDVALRCDPISGHVSLFWYQQALGQGPEFLTYFQNEAQLDKSGLPSDRFFAERPEGSVSTLKIQRTQQEDSAVYLCASSREGGGRGEKLFFGSGTQLSVL.